The 10 T cell receptor beta chains presented below share a single source sample, sequenced in a study of chemoradiotherapy in HPV16-positive cancers (dated by TCRdb to 2021 to 2024). The method behind the library was the immunoSEQ multiplex PCR assay. Imported from immuneACCESS, the table was reduced by TCRdb to in-frame sequences with V and J called. These copies leave out some clones; in studies compared against another copy, an unresolved V gene accounts for under half, and the cause of the remainder is not known. The sample table holds around 33,000 clones, of which around 88% were seen once. Of the sample, about 5% is held by the ten largest clones. Sample: blood, taken from a patient who underwent chemoradiotherapy. These receptors all come from a human donor with HPV-associated anogenital cancer.

The rearrangement links TRBV5-1 to TRBJ2-5; 9 nucleotides agree with TRBD2. CDR1 is SGHRS, CDR2 YFSETQ, per germline. The junction had 8 bases not matched to a gene; V was cut back by 4 bases and J by 1 base. This CDR3 spans 16 amino acids. In DNA, the CDR3 is TGCGCCAGCAGCGAAGGGACTAGCCCGGCCCAAGAGACCCAGTACTTC. The encoded protein is CASSEGTSPAQETQYF.

The CDR3 reads CASTQLNQPQHF. The CDR3 bases are TGTGCCAGTACACAGCTAAATCAGCCCCAGCATTTT. This chain connects TRBV19 to TRBJ1-5; D unresolved. V lost 7 bases, J lost 4 bases, and 8 bases lay in between. Germline loops: CDR1 LNHDA, CDR2 SQIVND (reference sequence). CDR3 length: 12 residues.

V and J are TRBV4-1 and TRBJ1-1; 7 bases map to TRBD1. The CDR3 consists of 15 residues. Unmatched junction bases numbered 9, after V lost 3 bases and J lost 5 bases. The germline V gene has CDR1 MGHRA and CDR2 YSYEKL. CDR3 DNA sequence: TGCGCCAGCAGCCAGGAGAGGGGGCAGGGGACTGAAGCTTTCTTT. It yields the protein CASSQERGQGTEAFF.

The CDR3: CASSPGSSYGYTF. CDR3 DNA: TGTGCCAGCAGTCCCGGGTCCTCCTATGGCTACACCTTC. The J gene is TRBJ1-2, the V gene TRBV27; the D is unclear. The V end was cut by 5 bases, the J end by 4 bases, with 11 bases between. This CDR3 region has 13 residues. From germline, CDR1 is MNHEY and CDR2 SMNVEV (reference sequence).

The chain combines TRBV28 with TRBJ1-1; unclear D gene. CDR1 and CDR2 (germline): MDHEN, SYDVKM. The CDR3 extends over 11 amino acids. V lost 10 bases to trimming and J lost 1 base, with 7 bases between them. The CDR3 DNA is TGTGCCACACGGGGGAACACTGAAGCTTTCTTT. This encodes CATRGNTEAFF.

The V gene is TRBV29-1, the J gene TRBJ1-3, with D possibly TRBD1 on 5 matching bases. The ends were cut back, 7 bases at V and 0 bases at J, with 10 bases in the middle. Germline-derived CDR1 and CDR2 are SQVTM and ANQGSEA. CDR3 length equals 13 residues. The DNA of the CDR3 is TGCAGCGGGATCGACAGCTCTGGAAACACCATATATTTT. Residues: CSGIDSSGNTIYF. The full variable domain, with the rest looked up from reference TRBV29-1 and TRBJ1-3, is SAVISQKPSRDICQRGTSLTIQCQVDSQVTMMFWYRQQPGQSLTLIATANQGSEATYESGFVIDKFPISRPNLTFSTLTVSNMSPEDSSIYLCSGIDSSGNTIYFGEGSWLTVV.

This clone occurred once. The chain has TRBV2 and TRBJ1-6; D unclear. Germline V gene sequence: CDR1 SNHLY, CDR2 FYNNEI. The CDR3 spans 14 residues. V gave up 6 bases and J gave up 9 bases, with 15 bases separating them. The CDR3 sequence: CASRSQTTSSPLHF. The CDR3 DNA reads TGTGCCAGCAGGTCACAGACCACCTCTTCACCCCTCCACTTT.

To note about this clone: One end of the junction is discordant with germline, which a read error may explain. This chain connects TRBV4-1 to TRBJ1-2; no firm D call. CDR1 and CDR2 (germline): MGHRA, YSYEKL. The CDR3 is 13 amino acids. The CDR3: CASSEEGGYGYTF. CDR3 nucleotide sequence: TGCGCCAGCAGCGAAGAGGGCGGCTATGGCTACACCTTC.

This chain joins TRBV6-1 and TRBJ2-7; TRBD1 matches at 9 bases. The CDR3 sequence is 15 residues long. V lost 4 bases, J lost 2 bases, and 6 bases stayed unmatched. Germline CDR1 and CDR2: MNHNS and SASEGT. The CDR3 here is CASSGETGGAYEQYF. The CDR3 DNA reads as TGTGCCAGCAGTGGAGAGACAGGGGGGGCCTACGAGCAGTACTTC.

V and J are TRBV5-6 and TRBJ1-1; weak D call: TRBD1 (6 bases). V was clipped by 4 bases and J by 7 bases, with 11 bases between them. Germline CDR1 reads SGHDT; CDR2 reads YYEEEE. The CDR3 is 12 residues long. As DNA, the CDR3 is TGTGCCAGCAGCGCTGGACAGAGTGAAGCTTTCTTT. Its translation is CASSAGQSEAFF.